The T cell receptor beta chain described here comes from a study of blood T cell repertoires in COVID-19. Study overall: Sites in the United States, Italy and Spain provided acute and convalescent COVID-19 samples. Sources were T cells, B-cell-depleted T cells, or PBMCs; the material itself was cDNA or gDNA.

Per germline, CDR1 LNHDA and CDR2 SQIVND (reference sequence). CDR3 length: 14 amino acids. The V end was cut by 9 bases, the J end by 1 base, with 15 bases between. Seattle enrolled patients during active infection and tracked them longitudinally. Generated by immunoSEQ multiplex PCR, the TCRdb table keeps only in-frame clones and is missing some. The sample lists 200,000 to 300,000 clones; more than 70% were seen once. Sequencing used peripheral blood. The chain couples TRBV19 to TRBJ1-2; D might be TRBD1 (6 bases). This receptor was taken from a young woman with COVID-19, enrolled during active disease. CDR3 region: CASAGGRVNYGYTF. The CDR3 coding sequence is TGTGCCAGCGCGGGGGGGCGGGTTAACTATGGCTACACCTTC.